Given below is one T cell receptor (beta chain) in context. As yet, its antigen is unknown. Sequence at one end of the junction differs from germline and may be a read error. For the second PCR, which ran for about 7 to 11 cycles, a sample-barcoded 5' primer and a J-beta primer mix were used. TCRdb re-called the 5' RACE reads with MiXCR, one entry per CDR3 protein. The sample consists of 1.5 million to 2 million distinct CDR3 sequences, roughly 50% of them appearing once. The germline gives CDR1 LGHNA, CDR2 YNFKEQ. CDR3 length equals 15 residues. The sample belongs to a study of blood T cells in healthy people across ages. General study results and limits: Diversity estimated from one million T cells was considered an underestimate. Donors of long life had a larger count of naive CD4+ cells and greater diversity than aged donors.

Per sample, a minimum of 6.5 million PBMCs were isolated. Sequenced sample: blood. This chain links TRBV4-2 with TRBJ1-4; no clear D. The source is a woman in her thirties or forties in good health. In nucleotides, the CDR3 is TGTGCCAGCAGCCAAGAGGCGTCAAAGGGTGAAAACCTGTTTTTT. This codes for CASSQEASKGENLFF.